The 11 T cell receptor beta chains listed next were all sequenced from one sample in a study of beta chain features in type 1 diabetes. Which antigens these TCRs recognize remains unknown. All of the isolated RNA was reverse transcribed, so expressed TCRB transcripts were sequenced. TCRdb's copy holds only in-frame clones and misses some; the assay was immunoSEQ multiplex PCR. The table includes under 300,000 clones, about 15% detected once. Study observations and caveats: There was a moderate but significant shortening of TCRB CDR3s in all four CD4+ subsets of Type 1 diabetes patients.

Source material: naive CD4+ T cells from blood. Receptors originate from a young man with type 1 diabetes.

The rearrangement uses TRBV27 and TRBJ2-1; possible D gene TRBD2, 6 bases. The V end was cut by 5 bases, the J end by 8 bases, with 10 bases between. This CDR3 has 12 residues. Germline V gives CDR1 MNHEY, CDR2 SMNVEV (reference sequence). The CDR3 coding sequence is TGTGCCAGCAGTCGCCCGGGAGATGAGCAGTTCTTC. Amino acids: CASSRPGDEQFF.

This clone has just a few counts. CDR3: CASSIGQMPGAQHF. In nucleotides, the CDR3 is TGTGCCAGTAGTATAGGACAGATGCCTGGAGCCCAGCATTTT. The chain links TRBV19 to TRBJ1-5, with D possibly matching TRBD1 (5 bases). The CDR3 runs 14 residues. Germline loops: CDR1 LNHDA, CDR2 SQIVND (reference sequence). Trimming removed 1 base from V and 11 bases from J, with 15 bases in between.

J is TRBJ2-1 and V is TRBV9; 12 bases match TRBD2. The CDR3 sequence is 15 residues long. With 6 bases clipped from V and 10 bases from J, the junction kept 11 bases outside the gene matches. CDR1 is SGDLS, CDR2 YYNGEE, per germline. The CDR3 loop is CASKGTAGTSGEQFF. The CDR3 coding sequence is TGTGCCAGCAAGGGGACAGCCGGGACTAGCGGGGAGCAGTTCTTC.

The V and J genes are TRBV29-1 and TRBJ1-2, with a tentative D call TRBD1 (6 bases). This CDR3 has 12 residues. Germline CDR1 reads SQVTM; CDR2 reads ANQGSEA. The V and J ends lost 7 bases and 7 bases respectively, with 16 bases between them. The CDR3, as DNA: TGCAGCGGAGGGGGGGGCGTCGGTGGCTACACCTTC. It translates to CSGGGGVGGYTF.

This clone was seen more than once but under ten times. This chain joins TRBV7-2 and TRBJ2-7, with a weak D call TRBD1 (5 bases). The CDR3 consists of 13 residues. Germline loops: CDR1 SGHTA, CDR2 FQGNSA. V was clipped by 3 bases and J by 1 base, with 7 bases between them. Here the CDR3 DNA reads TGTGCCAGCAGCTTCCAGGGATCCTACGAGCAGTACTTC. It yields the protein CASSFQGSYEQYF.

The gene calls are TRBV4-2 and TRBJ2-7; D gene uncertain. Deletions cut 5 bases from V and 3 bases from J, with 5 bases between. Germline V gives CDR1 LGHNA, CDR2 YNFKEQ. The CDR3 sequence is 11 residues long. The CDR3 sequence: CASSASYEQYF. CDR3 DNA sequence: TGTGCCAGCAGCGCCAGCTACGAGCAGTACTTC.

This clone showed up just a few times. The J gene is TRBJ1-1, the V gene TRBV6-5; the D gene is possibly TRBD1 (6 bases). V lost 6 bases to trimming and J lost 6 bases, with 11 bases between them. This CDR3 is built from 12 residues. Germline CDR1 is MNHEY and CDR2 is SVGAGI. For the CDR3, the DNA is TGTGCCAGCAGGGGTACAGGGCCTGAAGCTTTCTTT. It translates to CASRGTGPEAFF.

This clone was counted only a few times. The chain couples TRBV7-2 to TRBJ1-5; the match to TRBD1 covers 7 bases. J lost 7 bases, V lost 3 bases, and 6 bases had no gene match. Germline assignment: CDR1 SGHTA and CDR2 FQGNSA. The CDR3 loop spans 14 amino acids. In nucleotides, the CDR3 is TGTGCCAGCAGCTTTGGAGGGGGCGAACAGCCCCAGCATTTT. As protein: CASSFGGGEQPQHF.

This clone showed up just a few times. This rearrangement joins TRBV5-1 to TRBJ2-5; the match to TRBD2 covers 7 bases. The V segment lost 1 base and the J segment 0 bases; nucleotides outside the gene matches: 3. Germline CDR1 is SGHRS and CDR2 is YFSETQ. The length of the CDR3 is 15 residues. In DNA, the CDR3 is TGCGCCAGCAGCTTGTGGGGGGGGTACCAAGAGACCCAGTACTTC. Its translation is CASSLWGGYQETQYF.

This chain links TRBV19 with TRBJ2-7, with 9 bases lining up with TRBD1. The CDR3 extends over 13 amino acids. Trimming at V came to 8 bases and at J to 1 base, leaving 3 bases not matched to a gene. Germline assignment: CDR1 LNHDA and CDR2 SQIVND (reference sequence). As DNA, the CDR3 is TGTGCCAGTCAAGACAGGGGGTCCTACGAGCAGTACTTC. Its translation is CASQDRGSYEQYF.

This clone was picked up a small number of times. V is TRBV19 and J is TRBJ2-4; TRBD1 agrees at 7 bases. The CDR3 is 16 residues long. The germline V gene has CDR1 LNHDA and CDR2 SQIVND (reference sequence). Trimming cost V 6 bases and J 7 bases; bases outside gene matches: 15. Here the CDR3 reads CASRNVATGLANIQYF. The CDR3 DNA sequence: TGTGCCAGTAGGAACGTCGCGACAGGGTTGGCGAACATTCAGTACTTC.